The clone carrying this T cell receptor (beta chain) was picked up many times. Only Caucasian adults living in Nashville, Tennessee served as donors. Genomic DNA of unsorted samples came from 90 million to 95 million PBMCs. The data are from a study of shared clonotypes between healthy human individuals. In the source study's methods: ImmunoSEQ sequences covered only the junction and lacked quality scores; filtering therefore differed. Sequencing was performed with immunoSEQ multiplex PCR; in TCRdb, only in-frame clones are kept and a portion is missing. V and J calls and clone size are given by that table; D and trimming were obtained from the DNA. In the table there are about 500,000 clones, approximately 80% of which are singletons. Germline V gives CDR1 MRHNA, CDR2 SNTAGT. The V segment lost 0 bases and the J segment 5 bases; nucleotides outside the gene matches: 7. The CDR3 runs 16 residues.

This TCR derives from a woman aged 40 to 50 in good health. Some clones in this sample may be carry-over from other donors' samples. Input material: PBMCs. The chain carries TRBV6-4 and TRBJ1-2; 9 bases match TRBD1. CDR3 protein: CASSDSWDREGYGYTF. The CDR3 DNA follows: TGTGCCAGCAGTGACTCTTGGGACAGGGAAGGGTATGGCTACACCTTC.